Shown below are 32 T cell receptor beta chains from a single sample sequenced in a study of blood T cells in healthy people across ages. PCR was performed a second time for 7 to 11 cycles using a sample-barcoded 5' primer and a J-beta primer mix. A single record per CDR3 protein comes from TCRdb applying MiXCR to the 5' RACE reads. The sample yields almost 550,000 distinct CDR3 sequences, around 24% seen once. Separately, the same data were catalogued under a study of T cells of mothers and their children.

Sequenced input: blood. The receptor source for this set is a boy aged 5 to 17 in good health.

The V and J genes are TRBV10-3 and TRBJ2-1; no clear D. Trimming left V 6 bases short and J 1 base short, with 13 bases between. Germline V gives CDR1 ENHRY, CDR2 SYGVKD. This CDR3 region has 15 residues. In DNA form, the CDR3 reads TGTGCCATCAGCGCTTGGGGTCATTCCTACAATGAGCAGTTCTTC. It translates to CAISAWGHSYNEQFF.

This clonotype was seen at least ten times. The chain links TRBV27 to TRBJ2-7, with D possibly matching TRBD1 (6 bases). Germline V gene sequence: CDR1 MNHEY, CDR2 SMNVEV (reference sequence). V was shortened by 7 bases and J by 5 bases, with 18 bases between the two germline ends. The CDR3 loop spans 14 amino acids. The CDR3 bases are TGTGCCAGCAACTCGGGACACTCGGTCCACGAGCAGTACTTC. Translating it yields CASNSGHSVHEQYF.

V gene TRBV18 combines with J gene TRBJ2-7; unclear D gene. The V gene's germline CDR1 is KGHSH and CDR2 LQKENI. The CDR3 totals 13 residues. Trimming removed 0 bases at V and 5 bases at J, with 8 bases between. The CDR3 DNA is TGTGCCAGCTCACCACCGGCAGCCGACGAGCAGTACTTC. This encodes CASSPPAADEQYF.

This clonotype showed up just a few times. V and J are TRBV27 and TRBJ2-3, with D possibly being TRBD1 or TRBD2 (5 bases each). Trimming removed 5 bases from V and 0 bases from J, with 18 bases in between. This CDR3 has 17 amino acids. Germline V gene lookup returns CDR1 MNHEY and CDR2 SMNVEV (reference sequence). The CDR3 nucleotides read TGTGCCAGCAGTACTAGACAGCACACCCCTAGCACAGATACGCAGTATTTT. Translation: CASSTRQHTPSTDTQYF.

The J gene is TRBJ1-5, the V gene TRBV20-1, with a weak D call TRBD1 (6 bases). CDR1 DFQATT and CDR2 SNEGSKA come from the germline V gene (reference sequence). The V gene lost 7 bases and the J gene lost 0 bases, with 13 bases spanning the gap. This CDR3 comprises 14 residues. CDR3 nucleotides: TGCAGTGTCCGGACAGAGCATAGCAATCAGCCCCAGCATTTT. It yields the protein CSVRTEHSNQPQHF.

The CDR3 DNA sequence: TGCAGCGCCTCGGATGGAACAACTAATGAAAAACTGTTTTTT. Encoded protein: CSASDGTTNEKLFF. The chain is built from TRBV29-1 and TRBJ1-4; the D is unclear. This CDR3 has 14 amino acids. Germline values: CDR1 SQVTM, CDR2 ANQGSEA. The V gene lost 7 bases and the J gene lost 0 bases, with 12 bases spanning the gap. Full variable domain (remainder filled in from reference TRBV29-1 and TRBJ1-4): SAVISQKPSRDICQRGTSLTIQCQVDSQVTMMFWYRQQPGQSLTLIATANQGSEATYESGFVIDKFPISRPNLTFSTLTVSNMSPEDSSIYLCSASDGTTNEKLFFGSGTQLSVL.

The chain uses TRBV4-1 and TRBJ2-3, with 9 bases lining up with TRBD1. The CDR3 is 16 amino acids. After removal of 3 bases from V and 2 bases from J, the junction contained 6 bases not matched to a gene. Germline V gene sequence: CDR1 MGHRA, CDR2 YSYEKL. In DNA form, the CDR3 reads TGCGCCAGCAGCCACGCGACAGGGGGTGTCACAGATACGCAGTATTTT. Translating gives CASSHATGGVTDTQYF.

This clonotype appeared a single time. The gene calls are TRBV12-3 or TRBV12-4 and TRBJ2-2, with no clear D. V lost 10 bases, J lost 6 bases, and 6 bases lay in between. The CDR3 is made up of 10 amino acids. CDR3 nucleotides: TGTGCCACCCAGGCCGGGGAGCTGTTTTTT. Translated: CATQAGELFF.

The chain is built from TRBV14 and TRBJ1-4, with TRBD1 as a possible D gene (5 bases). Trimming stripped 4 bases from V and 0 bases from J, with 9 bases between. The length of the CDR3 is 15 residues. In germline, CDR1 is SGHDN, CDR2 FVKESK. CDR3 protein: CASSPGPATNEKLFF. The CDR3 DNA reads TGTGCCAGCAGCCCGGGGCCCGCAACTAATGAAAAACTGTTTTTT.

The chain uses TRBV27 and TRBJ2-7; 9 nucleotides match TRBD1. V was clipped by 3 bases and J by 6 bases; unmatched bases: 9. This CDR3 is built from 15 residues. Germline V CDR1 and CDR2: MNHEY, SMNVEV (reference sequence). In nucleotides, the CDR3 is TGTGCCAGCAGTTTTGCGGGGACAGGGAAGGGCGAGCAGTACTTC. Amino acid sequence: CASSFAGTGKGEQYF.

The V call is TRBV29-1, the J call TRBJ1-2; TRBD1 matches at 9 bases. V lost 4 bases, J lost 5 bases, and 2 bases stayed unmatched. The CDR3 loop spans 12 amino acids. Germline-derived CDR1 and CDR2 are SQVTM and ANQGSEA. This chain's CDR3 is CSVGTGEYGYTF. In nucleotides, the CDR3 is TGCAGCGTTGGGACAGGGGAGTATGGCTACACCTTC.

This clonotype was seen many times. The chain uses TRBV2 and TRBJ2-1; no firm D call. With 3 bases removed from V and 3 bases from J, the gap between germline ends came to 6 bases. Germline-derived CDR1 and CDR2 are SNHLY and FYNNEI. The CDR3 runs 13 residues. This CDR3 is CASSEAGYNEQFF. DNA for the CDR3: TGTGCCAGCAGTGAGGCAGGCTACAATGAGCAGTTCTTC.

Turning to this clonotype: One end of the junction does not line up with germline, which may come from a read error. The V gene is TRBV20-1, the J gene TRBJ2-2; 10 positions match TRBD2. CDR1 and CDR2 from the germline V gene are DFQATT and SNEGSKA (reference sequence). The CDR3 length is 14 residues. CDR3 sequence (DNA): TGCAGTGCTACTACTAGCGGGAATACCGGGGAGCTGTCTTTT. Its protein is CSATTSGNTGELSF.

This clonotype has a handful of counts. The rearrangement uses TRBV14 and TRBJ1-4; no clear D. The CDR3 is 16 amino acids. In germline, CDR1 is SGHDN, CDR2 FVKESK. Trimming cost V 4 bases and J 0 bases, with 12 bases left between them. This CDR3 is CASSPHLGATNEKLFF. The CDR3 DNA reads TGTGCCAGCAGCCCGCACCTCGGGGCAACTAATGAAAAACTGTTTTTT. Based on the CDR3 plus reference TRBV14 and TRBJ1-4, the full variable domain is EAGVTQFPSHSVIEKGQTVTLRCDPISGHDNLYWYRRVMGKEIKFLLHFVKESKQDESGMPNNRFLAERTGGTYSTLKVQPAELEDSGVYFCASSPHLGATNEKLFFGSGTQLSVL.

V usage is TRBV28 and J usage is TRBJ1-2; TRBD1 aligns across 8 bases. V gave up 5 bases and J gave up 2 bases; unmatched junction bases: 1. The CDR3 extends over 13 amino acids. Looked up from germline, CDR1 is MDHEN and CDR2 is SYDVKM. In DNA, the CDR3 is TGTGCCAGCAGTACAGGGGGGAACTATGGCTACACCTTC. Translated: CASSTGGNYGYTF.

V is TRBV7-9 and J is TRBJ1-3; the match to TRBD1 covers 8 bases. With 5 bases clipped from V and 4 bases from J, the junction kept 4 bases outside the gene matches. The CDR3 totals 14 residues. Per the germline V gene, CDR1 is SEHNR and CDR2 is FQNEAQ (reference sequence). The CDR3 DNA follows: TGTGCCAGCAGCCAAGACAGGGGAGGAAACACCATATATTTT. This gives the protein CASSQDRGGNTIYF.

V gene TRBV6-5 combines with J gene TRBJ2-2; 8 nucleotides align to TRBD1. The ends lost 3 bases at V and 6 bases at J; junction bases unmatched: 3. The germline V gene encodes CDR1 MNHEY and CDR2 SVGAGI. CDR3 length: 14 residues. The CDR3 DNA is TGTGCCAGCAGTTATACAGGGGGATCCGGGGAGCTGTTTTTT. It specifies CASSYTGGSGELFF.

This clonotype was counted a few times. CDR3 protein: CASSLTPGTGGVEQYF. The CDR3 DNA sequence: TGTGCCAGCAGCTTAACTCCTGGGACAGGGGGAGTCGAGCAGTACTTC. The J gene is TRBJ2-5, the V gene TRBV7-3; 11 bases are shared with TRBD1. TRBJ2-7 matches the DNA end more closely, so the J call is doubtful. The CDR3 is 16 residues long. CDR1 is SGHTA, CDR2 FQGTGA, per germline.

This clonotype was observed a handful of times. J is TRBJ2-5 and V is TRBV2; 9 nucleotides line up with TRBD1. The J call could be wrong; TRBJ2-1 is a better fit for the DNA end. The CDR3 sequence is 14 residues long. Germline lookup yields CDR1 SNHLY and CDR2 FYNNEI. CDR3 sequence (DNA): TGTGCCGCAATCAGTTTGACAGGGGGCAATGAGCAGTTCTTC. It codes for CAAISLTGGNEQFF.

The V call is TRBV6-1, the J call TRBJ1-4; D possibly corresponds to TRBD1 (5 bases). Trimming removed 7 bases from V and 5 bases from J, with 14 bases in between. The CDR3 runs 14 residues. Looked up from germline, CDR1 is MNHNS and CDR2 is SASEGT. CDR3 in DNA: TGTGCCAGCACCCCCGGGACCGCAAATGAAAAACTGTTTTTT. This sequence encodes CASTPGTANEKLFF.

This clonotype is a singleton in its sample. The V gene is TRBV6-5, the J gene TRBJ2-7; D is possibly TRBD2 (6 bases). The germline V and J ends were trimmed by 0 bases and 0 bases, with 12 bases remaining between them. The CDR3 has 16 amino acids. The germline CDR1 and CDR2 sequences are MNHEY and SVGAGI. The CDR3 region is CASSYSLGLSSYEQYF. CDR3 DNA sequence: TGTGCCAGCAGTTACTCGTTGGGACTGTCCTCCTACGAGCAGTACTTC.

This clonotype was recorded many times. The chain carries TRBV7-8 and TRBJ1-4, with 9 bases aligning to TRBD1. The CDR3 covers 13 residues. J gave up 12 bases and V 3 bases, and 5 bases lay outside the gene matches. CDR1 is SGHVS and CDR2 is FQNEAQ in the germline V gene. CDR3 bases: TGTGCCAGCAGCTTTGACAGGGGGTGGCAACTGTTTTTT. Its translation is CASSFDRGWQLFF. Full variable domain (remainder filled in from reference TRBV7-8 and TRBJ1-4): GAGVSQSPRYKVAKRGQDVALRCDPISGHVSLFWYQQALGQGPEFLTYFQNEAQLDKSGLPSDRFFAERPEGSVSTLKIQRTQQEDSAVYLCASSFDRGWQLFFGSGTQLSVL.

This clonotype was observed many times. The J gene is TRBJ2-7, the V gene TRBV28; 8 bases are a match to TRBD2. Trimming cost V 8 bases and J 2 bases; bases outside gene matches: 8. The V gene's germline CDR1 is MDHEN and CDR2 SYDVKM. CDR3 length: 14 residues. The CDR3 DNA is TGTGCCAGCTCACGGGGGGGCCTTGCCTACGAGCAGTACTTC. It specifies CASSRGGLAYEQYF.

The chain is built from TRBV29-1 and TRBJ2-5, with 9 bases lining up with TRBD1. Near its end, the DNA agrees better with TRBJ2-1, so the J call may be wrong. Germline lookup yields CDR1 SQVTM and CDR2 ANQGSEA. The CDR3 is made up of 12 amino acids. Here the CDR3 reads CSVGTGVGEQFF. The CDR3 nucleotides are TGCAGCGTTGGGACAGGGGTCGGTGAGCAGTTCTTC.

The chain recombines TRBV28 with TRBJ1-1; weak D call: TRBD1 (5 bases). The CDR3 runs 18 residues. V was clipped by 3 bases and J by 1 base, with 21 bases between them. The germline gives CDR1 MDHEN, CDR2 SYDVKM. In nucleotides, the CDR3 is TGTGCCAGCAGTTTGATCTCCCTTACCGGGACGGCGAACACTGAAGCTTTCTTT. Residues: CASSLISLTGTANTEAFF.

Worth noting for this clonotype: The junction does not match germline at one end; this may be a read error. The CDR3 DNA sequence: TGCGCCAGCAGCCAAGACGGGGACTATCCTTACAATGAGCAGTTCTTC. It specifies CASSQDGDYPYNEQFF. The chain joins TRBV3-1 to TRBJ2-1; 7 positions match TRBD2. CDR1 and CDR2 (germline): LGHDT, YNNKEL (reference sequence). The CDR3 has 16 amino acids.

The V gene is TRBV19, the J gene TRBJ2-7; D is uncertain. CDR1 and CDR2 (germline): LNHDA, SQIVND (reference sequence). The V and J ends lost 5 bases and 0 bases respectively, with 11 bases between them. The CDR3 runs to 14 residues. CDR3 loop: CASSAVGSSYEQYF. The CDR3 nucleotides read TGTGCCAGTAGTGCTGTGGGGTCCTCCTACGAGCAGTACTTC.

The CDR3 coding sequence is TGTGCCAGCAGCCCGCTGGGGGGGTTGAGTGCAGATACGCAGTATTTT. Protein product: CASSPLGGLSADTQYF. The rearrangement joins TRBV11-2 to TRBJ2-3; 7 bases fit TRBD2. The CDR3 consists of 16 residues. Germline V gene sequence: CDR1 SGHAT, CDR2 FQNNGV. Trimming removed 5 bases from V and 4 bases from J; junction bases left unmatched: 12.

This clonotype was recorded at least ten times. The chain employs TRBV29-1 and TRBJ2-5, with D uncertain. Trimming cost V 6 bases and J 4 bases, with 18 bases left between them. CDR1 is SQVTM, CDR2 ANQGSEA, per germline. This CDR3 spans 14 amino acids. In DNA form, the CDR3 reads TGCAGCGTCGACCTGTCAGAGTTTCGAGAGACCCAGTACTTC. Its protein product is CSVDLSEFRETQYF.

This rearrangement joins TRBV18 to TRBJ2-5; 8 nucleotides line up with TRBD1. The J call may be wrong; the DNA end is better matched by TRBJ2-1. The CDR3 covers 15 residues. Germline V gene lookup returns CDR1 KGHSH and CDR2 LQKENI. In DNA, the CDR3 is TGTGCCAGCTCACCCAGGACAGGGAGTATCGATGAGCAGTTCTTC. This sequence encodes CASSPRTGSIDEQFF.

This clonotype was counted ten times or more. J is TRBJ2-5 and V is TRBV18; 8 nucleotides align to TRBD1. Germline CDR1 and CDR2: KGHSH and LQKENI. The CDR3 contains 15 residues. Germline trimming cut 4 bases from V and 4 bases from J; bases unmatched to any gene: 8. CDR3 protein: CASSRQQGAGETQYF. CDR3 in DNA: TGTGCCAGCTCACGGCAGCAGGGGGCAGGAGAGACCCAGTACTTC. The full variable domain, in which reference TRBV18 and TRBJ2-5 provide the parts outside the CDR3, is NAGVMQNPRHLVRRRGQEARLRCSPMKGHSHVYWYRQLPEEGLKFMVYLQKENIIDESGMPKERFSAEFPKEGPSILRIQQVVRGDSAAYFCASSRQQGAGETQYFGPGTRLLVL.

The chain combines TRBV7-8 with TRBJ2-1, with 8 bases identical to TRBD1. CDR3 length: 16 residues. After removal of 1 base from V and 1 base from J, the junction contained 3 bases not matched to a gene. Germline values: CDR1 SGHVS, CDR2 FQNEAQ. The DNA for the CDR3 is TGTGCCAGCAGCTTAGTGCAGGGGGCATCCTACAATGAGCAGTTCTTC. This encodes CASSLVQGASYNEQFF.